This TCR beta chain came from a study of blood T cells in healthy people across ages. PCR was performed a second time for 7 to 11 cycles using a sample-barcoded 5' primer and a J-beta primer mix. Using its own MiXCR run on the 5' RACE reads, TCRdb lists one record per CDR3 protein. The table records roughly 700,000 distinct CDR3 sequences, around 25% of them present only once. This CDR3 is 12 amino acids long. V shed 3 bases and J shed 3 bases, with 8 bases lying between them. CDR1 is DFQATT, CDR2 SNEGSKA, per germline (reference sequence). These sequences were also reported in another study, on T cells of mothers and their children.

The rearrangement joins TRBV20-1 to TRBJ1-1, with D uncertain. Specimen: blood. The clonotype originates from a boy aged 5-17 years in good health. The CDR3 spells CSASLVDTEAFF. The CDR3, as DNA: TGCAGTGCTAGCCTTGTTGACACTGAAGCTTTCTTT.